One TCR beta chain is described in this entry. Its antigen remains unknown. The length of the CDR3 is 17 residues. Per the germline V gene, CDR1 is LNHNV and CDR2 is YYDKDF (reference sequence). V gave up 1 base and J gave up 5 bases; unmatched junction bases: 12. The data were taken from a study of beta chain features in type 1 diabetes. On the study more broadly: Patients were similar to healthy donors in age and gender (as well as in cell yields). Study-level points and caveats: Lower insertion and higher deletion counts appeared at VDJ junctions in type 1 diabetes patients. cDNA-based sequencing might over-represent cells highly expressing TCR.

Since all of the isolated RNA was reverse transcribed, expressed TCRB transcripts were what got sequenced. Sequencing was performed with immunoSEQ multiplex PCR; in TCRdb, only in-frame clones are kept and a portion is missing. The sample lists over 700,000 clones; about a sixth were seen once. The V call is TRBV15, the J call TRBJ2-5; 8 bases map to TRBD2. The source of this sequence is a woman aged 18 to 35 in good health. Sequencing was carried out using naive CD4+ T cells from blood. This CDR3 reads CATSRVWGSGKSETQYF. CDR3 DNA sequence: TGTGCCACCAGCAGAGTTTGGGGTAGCGGGAAGAGTGAGACCCAGTACTTC.